Listed here are 13 T cell receptor beta chains from one sample, sequenced in a study of CD8+CD57+ T cells in acquired aplastic anemia (dated by TCRdb to between 2017 and 2018). For sequencing, an Illumina HiSeq 2000 was employed. TCR beta VDJ combination and CDR3 sequence profiling used genomic DNA as the template. The public reads were quality trimmed at Q25 with fastp and then assembled into clones with MiXCR by TCRdb, keeping productive beta chains. When rows share a CDR3 protein, they turn into one entry using the most common DNA and genes. A total of hundreds of thousands of distinct CDR3 sequences appear in this sample, around three fifths of them only once. Around 8% of the sample is in the top ten clones. Sequencing was done on a sample of sorted CD4+, CD8+, or CD8+CD57+ T cells (not recorded which) from PBMCs. The receptors stem from a human donor with severe aplastic anemia or a healthy control (not recorded which).

The genes are TRBV9 and TRBJ1-2; TRBD1 matches at 7 bases. The germline gives CDR1 SGDLS, CDR2 YYNGEE. The CDR3 consists of 14 residues. Trimming removed 0 bases from V and 4 bases from J; junction bases left unmatched: 3. The CDR3 DNA follows: TGTGCCAGCAGCGTAGGGGACAGCGTCTATGGCTACACCTTC. Translating gives CASSVGDSVYGYTF.

This clonotype was picked up a small number of times. This chain connects TRBV24-1 to TRBJ2-7; TRBD1 aligns across 7 bases. Germline CDR1 and CDR2: KGHDR and SFDVKD. CDR3 size: 15 residues. The V and J ends lost 4 bases and 0 bases, in that order; junction bases with no gene match: 5. The DNA of the CDR3 is TGTGCCACCAGTGACGGACAGGCTAGCTCCTACGAGCAGTACTTC. Its protein is CATSDGQASSYEQYF.

The V and J genes are TRBV30 and TRBJ2-2; D not certain. The CDR3 is 20 amino acids. In germline, CDR1 is GTSNPN, CDR2 SVGIG (reference sequence). Between the trimmed V and J ends, which lost 3 bases and 0 bases, there was a span of 26 bases. DNA of the CDR3: TGTGCCTGGAGCCGGGCAACCGTCCTGGGTGGCAGCGCGAACACCGGGGAGCTGTTTTTT. Amino acid sequence: CAWSRATVLGGSANTGELFF. The whole variable domain, remainder taken from reference TRBV30 and TRBJ2-2, is SQTIHQWPATLVQPVGSPLSLECTVEGTSNPNLYWYRQAAGRGLQLLFYSVGIGQISSEVPQNLSASRPQDRQFILSSKKLLLSDSGFYLCAWSRATVLGGSANTGELFFGEGSRLTVL.

This clonotype has ten or more counts. V usage is TRBV20-1 and J usage is TRBJ1-1; 8 bases line up with TRBD1. V lost 1 base, J lost 5 bases, and 9 bases stayed unmatched. The length of the CDR3 is 15 residues. The germline gives CDR1 DFQATT, CDR2 SNEGSKA (reference sequence). The DNA of the CDR3 is TGCAGTGCTAGAGGCCAGGGGGCGAAAGGAACTGAAGCTTTCTTT. Its protein is CSARGQGAKGTEAFF.

The sample holds many counts of this clonotype. The V call is TRBV30, the J call TRBJ1-2, with D tentatively TRBD1 (5 bases). The CDR3 runs to 15 residues. Germline V gives CDR1 GTSNPN, CDR2 SVGIG (reference sequence). The V end lost 1 base, the J end lost 8 bases, and 20 bases lay between the germline ends. This CDR3 reads CAWSEGQKGPLGYTF. In DNA form, the CDR3 reads TGTGCCTGGAGTGAGGGCCAAAAGGGGCCTTTGGGCTACACCTTC.

This clonotype was counted at least ten times. V gene TRBV6-2 or TRBV6-3 combines with J gene TRBJ2-1; D is undetermined. V dropped 5 bases and J dropped 6 bases, with 11 bases sitting between them. Germline V lookup: CDR1 MNHEY, CDR2 SVGEGT. CDR3 length: 13 amino acids. The CDR3 coding sequence is TGTGCCAGCAGTCCGAGGAGCATCAATGAGCAGTTCTTC. This codes for CASSPRSINEQFF.

The rearrangement joins TRBV7-2 to TRBJ2-7; D possibly corresponds to TRBD1 (6 bases). The V gene's germline CDR1 is SGHTA and CDR2 FQGNSA. The CDR3 totals 13 residues. V was pared by 6 bases and J by 3 bases, with 12 bases between. For the CDR3, the DNA is TGTGCCAGCAGTTGGGGGCGGTACTACGAGCAGTACTTC. This translates into CASSWGRYYEQYF.

Ten or more counts support this clonotype. The chain recombines TRBV6-5 with TRBJ1-2; a possible D gene is TRBD1 (6 bases). V shed 10 bases and J shed 8 bases, with 29 bases lying between them. The CDR3 length is 16 residues. Germline-derived CDR1 and CDR2 are MNHEY and SVGAGI. The CDR3 loop reads CATTRQGYSRLGGYTF. The CDR3 region has the DNA TGTGCCACCACCCGGCAGGGGTACTCTAGGCTGGGGGGCTACACCTTC.

The chain uses TRBV5-1 and TRBJ1-2, with a tentative D call TRBD1 (6 bases). V was pared by 3 bases and J by 7 bases, with 13 bases between. This CDR3 has 13 residues. The germline V gene encodes CDR1 SGHRS and CDR2 YFSETQ. CDR3 loop: CASSSRRGGGYTF. CDR3 DNA: TGCGCCAGCAGCTCTCGCAGGGGTGGTGGCTACACCTTC.

The chain has TRBV7-9 and TRBJ2-1; tentatively, D is TRBD2 (7 bases). Per the germline V gene, CDR1 is SEHNR and CDR2 is FQNEAQ (reference sequence). The length of the CDR3 is 14 residues. Trimming removed 5 bases at V and 8 bases at J, with 16 bases between. The CDR3 nucleotides read TGTGCCAGCAGCCCGACTACGGGGGGCGATGAGCAGTTCTTC. This encodes CASSPTTGGDEQFF.

In this sample, this clonotype turned up many times. The rearrangement joins TRBV6-5 to TRBJ2-5, with D perhaps TRBD2 (5 bases). The CDR3 is 15 residues long. From germline, CDR1 is MNHEY and CDR2 SVGAGI. V lost 0 bases to trimming and J lost 4 bases, with 12 bases between them. CDR3: CASSYSRLNGETQYF. DNA of the CDR3: TGTGCCAGCAGTTACTCGCGACTAAACGGAGAGACCCAGTACTTC.

This clonotype was counted many times. CDR3 region: CASSLGNRGTGELFF. The CDR3 bases are TGTGCCAGCAGCTTAGGGAACAGGGGCACCGGGGAGCTGTTTTTT. This chain joins TRBV11-2 and TRBJ2-2, with 7 bases fitting TRBD1. V lost 1 base and J lost 4; bases outside the gene matches: 3. Germline V CDR1 and CDR2: SGHAT, FQNNGV. This CDR3 is built from 15 residues. Full variable domain (remainder filled in from reference TRBV11-2 and TRBJ2-2): EAGVAQSPRYKIIEKRQSVAFWCNPISGHATLYWYQQILGQGPKLLIQFQNNGVVDDSQLPKDRFSAERLKGVDSTLKIQPAKLEDSAVYLCASSLGNRGTGELFFGEGSRLTVL.

J is TRBJ2-7 and V is TRBV20-1; a weak D match, TRBD2 (6 bases). Per the germline V gene, CDR1 is DFQATT and CDR2 is SNEGSKA (reference sequence). V was shortened by 1 base and J by 9 bases, with 16 bases between the two germline ends. The CDR3 totals 13 residues. The CDR3: CSARGGAGFGQYF. CDR3 bases: TGCAGTGCTAGAGGCGGGGCAGGTTTTGGGCAGTACTTC.